Described below is a single TCR beta chain sequence and its context. Cohorts were assigned according to the clinical history that participants reported. Recovery meant two consecutive negative NP/OP PCR tests, professional clearance, or resolved symptoms. Germline V gene data show CDR1 as LNHDA and CDR2 as SQIVND (reference sequence). The CDR3 is 17 amino acids. V gave up 10 bases and J gave up 3 bases; unmatched junction bases: 16. Clones were read by immunoSEQ multiplex PCR, and TCRdb kept only the in-frame ones, dropping some. The sample contains around 330,000 clones, roughly 87% of which appear only once. This entry is derived from a study of blood T cell repertoires in COVID-19.

The rearrangement links TRBV19 to TRBJ1-5; 9 bases are shared with TRBD1. The sequenced sample consisted of PBMCs or T cells enriched from blood (not recorded which). The receptor was derived from a woman aged 18-29 years who had recovered from COVID-19. For the CDR3, the DNA is TGTGCCACGAACCCGAGTCCCGGGACAGGGATCAATCAGCCCCAGCATTTT. Amino acids: CATNPSPGTGINQPQHF.